This entry is about one T cell receptor (beta chain). This specimen comes from a study of blood T cell repertoires in COVID-19. Study-wide context: Samples representing acute and convalescent COVID-19 were sourced from the United States, Italy and Spain. PBMCs, B-cell-depleted T cells, or T cells provided the cDNA or gDNA that made up the material.

Study processing details: Reference gene primer amplification in the assay estimated nucleated cell counts. Sequencing was performed with immunoSEQ multiplex PCR; in TCRdb, only in-frame clones are kept and a portion is missing. V and J calls and clone size come straight from that table; D and trimming were deduced from the DNA. The table shows around 100,000 clones, with over 75% occurring only once. This CDR3 has 15 amino acids. The clonotype was recovered from a human donor in a cohort sampled during active or convalescent COVID-19. Sequencing was carried out using peripheral blood. The rearrangement joins TRBV21-1 to TRBJ1-4; the D call of TRBD1 is as the table states it, not checked on the DNA. TRBV21-1 counts as a pseudogene. The CDR3 is CASSPRGTVNEKLFF. DNA for the CDR3: TGTGCCAGCAGCCCCCGGGGGACAGTAAATGAAAAACTGTTTTTT.